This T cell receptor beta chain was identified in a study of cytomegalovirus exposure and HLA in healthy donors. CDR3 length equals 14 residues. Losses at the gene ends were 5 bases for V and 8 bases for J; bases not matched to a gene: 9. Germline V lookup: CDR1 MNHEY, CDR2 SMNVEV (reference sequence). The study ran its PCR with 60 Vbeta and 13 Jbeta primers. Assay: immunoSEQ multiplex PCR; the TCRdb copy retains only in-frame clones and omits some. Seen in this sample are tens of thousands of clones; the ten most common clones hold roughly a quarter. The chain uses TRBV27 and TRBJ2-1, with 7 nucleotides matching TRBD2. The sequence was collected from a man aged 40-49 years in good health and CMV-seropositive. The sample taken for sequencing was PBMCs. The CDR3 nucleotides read TGTGCCAGCAGTCTACTGGGGGGGAAGGATGAGCAGTTCTTC. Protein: CASSLLGGKDEQFF.